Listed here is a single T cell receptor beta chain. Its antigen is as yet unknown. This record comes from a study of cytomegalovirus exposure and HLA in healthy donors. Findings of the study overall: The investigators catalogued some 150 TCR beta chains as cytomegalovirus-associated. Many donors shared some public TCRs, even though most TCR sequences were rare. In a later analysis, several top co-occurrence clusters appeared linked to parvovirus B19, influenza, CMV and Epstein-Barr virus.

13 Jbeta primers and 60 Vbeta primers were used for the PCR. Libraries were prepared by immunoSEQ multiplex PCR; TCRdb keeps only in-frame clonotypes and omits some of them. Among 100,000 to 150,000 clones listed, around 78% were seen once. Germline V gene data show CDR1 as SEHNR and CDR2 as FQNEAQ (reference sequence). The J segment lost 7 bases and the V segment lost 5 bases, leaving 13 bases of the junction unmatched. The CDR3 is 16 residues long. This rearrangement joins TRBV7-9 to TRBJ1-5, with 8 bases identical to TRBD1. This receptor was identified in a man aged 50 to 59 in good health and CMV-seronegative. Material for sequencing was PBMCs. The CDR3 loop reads CASSPGTGLESQPQHF. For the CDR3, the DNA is TGTGCCAGCAGCCCCGGGACAGGCCTTGAATCCCAGCCCCAGCATTTT.